The clone carrying this TCR beta chain was detected once. No antigen is known for it. The data belong to a study of T cells in Graves' hyperthyroidism and ophthalmopathy. Per germline, CDR1 SGHAT and CDR2 FQNNGV. V lost 1 base and J 5 bases, leaving 12 bases between the germline ends. This CDR3 region has 15 residues. Overall study results and limits: Ophthalmopathy and stable hyperthyroidism were separated by a 13 V-J model.

RNA transcripts were the template for amplifying TCR beta CDR3 regions. RT-PCR in the first round (using the HTBI primer set) targeted the TCR CDR3. TCRdb ran MiXCR on the multiplex PCR reads and lists one entry per CDR3 protein. The table has about 250,000 distinct CDR3 sequences, roughly 22% seen once. Lactation, pregnancy, other autoimmune disease or uncontrolled infection excluded patients. Thyroid ultrasound and orbital computed tomography, with clinical symptoms and serum thyroxine and TRAb, informed diagnoses. This chain links TRBV11-2 with TRBJ1-5, with D maybe TRBD1 (5 bases). Sequenced material: blood. This sequence was found in a man aged 25 to 40 with Graves' ophthalmopathy. The CDR3 reads CASSLVQGEDQPQHF. The CDR3 bases are TGTGCCAGCAGCTTAGTGCAAGGGGAGGATCAGCCCCAGCATTTT. Complete variable domain (other parts from reference TRBV11-2 and TRBJ1-5): EAGVAQSPRYKIIEKRQSVAFWCNPISGHATLYWYQQILGQGPKLLIQFQNNGVVDDSQLPKDRFSAERLKGVDSTLKIQPAKLEDSAVYLCASSLVQGEDQPQHFGDGTRLSIL.